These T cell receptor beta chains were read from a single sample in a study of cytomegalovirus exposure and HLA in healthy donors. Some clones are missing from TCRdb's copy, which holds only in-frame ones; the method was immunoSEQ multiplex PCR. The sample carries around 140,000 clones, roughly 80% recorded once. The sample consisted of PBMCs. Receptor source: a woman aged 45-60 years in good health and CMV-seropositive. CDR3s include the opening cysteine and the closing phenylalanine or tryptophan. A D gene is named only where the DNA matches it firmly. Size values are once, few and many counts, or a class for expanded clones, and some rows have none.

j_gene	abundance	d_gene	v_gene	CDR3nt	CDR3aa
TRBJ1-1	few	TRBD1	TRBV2	TGTGCCAGCAGTGAAGCGGGACAGGGGAGAGGTTCGACTGAAGCTTTCTTT	CASSEAGQGRGSTEAFF
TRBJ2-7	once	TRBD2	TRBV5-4	TGTGCCAGCAGCCGACTAGCGGGAGAACGGTACGAGCAGTACTTC	CASSRLAGERYEQYF
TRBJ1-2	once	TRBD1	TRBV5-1	TGCGCCAGCAGCCCTACAGGGGAGAGCTATGGCTACACCTTC	CASSPTGESYGYTF
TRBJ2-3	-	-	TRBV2	TGTGCCAGCAGTGAAGCGGGGGCTAGCACAGATACGCAGTATTTT	CASSEAGASTDTQYF
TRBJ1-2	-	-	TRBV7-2	TGTGCCAGCAGTCGAACTAGGTATGGCTACACCTTC	CASSRTRYGYTF
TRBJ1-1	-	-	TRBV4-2	TGTGCCAGCAGCCAGAGCGGACAGATAAGAGAAGCTTTCTTT	CASSQSGQIREAFF
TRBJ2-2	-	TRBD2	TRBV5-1	TGCGCCAGCAGCTTGGCCGGGACTAGCGGGAGCCCCGGGGAGCTGTTTTTT	CASSLAGTSGSPGELFF
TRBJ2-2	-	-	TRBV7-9	TGTGCCAGCAGCTTAAAGACCAGGGCGAACACCGGGGAGCTGTTTTTT	CASSLKTRANTGELFF
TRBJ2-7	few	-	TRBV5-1	TGCGCCAGCAGCTTCCTCGGACAGAGTCACGAGCAGTACTTC	CASSFLGQSHEQYF
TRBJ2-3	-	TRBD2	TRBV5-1	TGCGCCAGCAGCTTAGGTAGCGGGGGAGATACGCAGTATTTT	CASSLGSGGDTQYF
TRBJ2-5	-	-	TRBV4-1	TGCGCCAGCAGGGCCGAACCGGGACTGGCTGCACAAGAGACCCAGTACTTC	CASRAEPGLAAQETQYF
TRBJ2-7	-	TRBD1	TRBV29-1	TGCAGCGTTGAACTTGGGACAGGGTTTCCCTACGAGCAGTACTTC	CSVELGTGFPYEQYF
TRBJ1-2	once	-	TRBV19	TGTGCCAGTAGTATAGGACTCTCCTACTTGGGCTACACCTTC	CASSIGLSYLGYTF
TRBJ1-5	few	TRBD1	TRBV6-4	TGTGCCAGCAGTGACCCCGGGACAGGGATCAATCAGCCCCAGCATTTT	CASSDPGTGINQPQHF
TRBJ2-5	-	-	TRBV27	TGTGCCAGCAGTTATCTCCGGGGGGCCCGCCAAGAGACCCAGTACTTC	CASSYLRGARQETQYF
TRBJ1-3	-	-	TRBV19	TGTGCCAGTAGTATCAGACCGGACAGAAACTTTGGAAACACCATATATTTT	CASSIRPDRNFGNTIYF
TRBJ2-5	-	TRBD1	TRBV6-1	TGTGCCAGCAGTGCTGACAGGGTACGTCAAGAGACCCAGTACTTC	CASSADRVRQETQYF
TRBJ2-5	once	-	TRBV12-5	TGTGCTAGTGGTCCTACCCCCGACGGACAAATCAAGGGGGAGACCCAGTACTTC	CASGPTPDGQIKGETQYF
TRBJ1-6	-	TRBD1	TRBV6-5	TGTGCCAGCAGTTACAGGGGGCGCGACTCACCCCTCCACTTT	CASSYRGRDSPLHF
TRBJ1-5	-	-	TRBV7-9	TGTTCCAGCAGCTTAGCGGAAACAGGGTTGGGCAATCAGCCCCAGCATTTT	CSSSLAETGLGNQPQHF
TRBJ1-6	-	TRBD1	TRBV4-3	TGCGCCAGCAGCCCAGGGGACAGGGATAATTCACCCCTCCACTTT	CASSPGDRDNSPLHF